This is a list of T cell receptor beta chains from one sample in a study of technical replicates of blood from several donors. Sequencing was performed with immunoSEQ multiplex PCR; in TCRdb, only in-frame clones are kept and a portion is missing. The top ten clones hold roughly 4% of a sample with 53,000 or so clones, around 93% of them seen once. The sequencing input was PBMCs. These receptor sequences come from a human donor in good health. Some clones in this sample may be carry-over from other donors' samples. CDR3s include the opening cysteine and the closing phenylalanine or tryptophan. The D gene is left open where the match is weak.

V	J	D	CDR3
TRBV7-9	TRBJ2-7	-	CASSFGSGTYEQYF
TRBV5-5	TRBJ2-7	-	CASSKGGWGSTYEQYF
TRBV6-4	TRBJ2-7	TRBD2	CASSASGGGDEQYF
TRBV9	TRBJ2-2	TRBD1	CASSVATGQGNTGELFF
TRBV15	TRBJ1-2	-	CATSRDNRVSYGYTF
TRBV30	TRBJ2-7	TRBD2	CASVLAGDHEQYF
TRBV7-9	TRBJ1-2	-	CASSLFLQQDNYGYTF
TRBV12-5	TRBJ2-5	TRBD1	CASGLAPGQGVSETQYF
TRBV19	TRBJ1-4	-	CASSWDTNEKLFF
TRBV6-5	TRBJ1-6	-	CASSYSAESPLHF
TRBV2	TRBJ1-2	-	CASIRGTYGYTF
TRBV5-1	TRBJ1-1	TRBD1	CASSSQGAGVNTEAFF
TRBV5-1	TRBJ1-1	TRBD1	CASSLGSDRATEAFF
TRBV6-5	TRBJ2-7	TRBD1	CASASPGTGHYEQYF
TRBV20-1	TRBJ1-1	TRBD1	CSATRGQQAFF
TRBV5-1	TRBJ1-5	TRBD1	CASSLWTGSNQPQHF
TRBV4-3	TRBJ1-6	-	CASSPFQNSPLHF
TRBV15	TRBJ2-3	-	CATAAGSSTDTQYF
TRBV7-3	TRBJ2-5	TRBD1	CASSRGTGEEETQYF
TRBV6-1	TRBJ2-1	TRBD1	CASSEARYTGASYNEQFF
TRBV6-1	TRBJ1-2	-	CASSEAADQNYGYTF
TRBV2	TRBJ1-6	TRBD1	CASRLSGQGDSPLHF
TRBV7-9	TRBJ2-1	-	CASSLERGSWIF
TRBV7-2	TRBJ1-2	-	CASSHNREDYGYTF
TRBV5-1	TRBJ1-1	-	CASTPSPGGTEAFF
TRBV19	TRBJ2-7	TRBD2	CASSPRGAGGSYEQYF
TRBV27	TRBJ1-6	TRBD1	CASSLLGQGHNSPLHF
TRBV21-1	TRBJ2-3	-	CASSPKVLDTRDTQYF
TRBV4-3	TRBJ2-1	TRBD2	CASGGLAGGSEQFF
TRBV5-1	TRBJ2-5	-	CASSPGYVDQETQYF
TRBV2	TRBJ2-7	TRBD1	CASSDRTGAHEQYF
TRBV7-6	TRBJ1-1	-	CASSFGQTNTEAFF
TRBV7-6	TRBJ2-7	TRBD2	CASSLGTSGRNEQYF
TRBV2	TRBJ1-6	-	CASSAGTGNTYNSPLHF
TRBV7-9	TRBJ1-4	-	CASSFPGSRGEKLFF
TRBV9	TRBJ2-2	-	CASSVSGTPNTGELFF
TRBV2	TRBJ1-2	TRBD1	CASSPQGEAYGYTF
TRBV18	TRBJ2-1	TRBD1	CASSSGQGSYNEQFF
TRBV5-1	TRBJ2-7	TRBD1	CASSTGTVTYEQYF
TRBV7-9	TRBJ1-1	-	CASSLGGGVSEAFF
TRBV25-1	TRBJ2-5	TRBD1	CASAGTVQETQYF
TRBV7-9	TRBJ1-2	-	CASRGEGTNYGYTF
TRBV7-2	TRBJ2-2	-	CASSFFPPRELFF
TRBV7-9	TRBJ2-7	TRBD1	CASKRTGDSYEQYF
TRBV28	TRBJ2-2	TRBD2	CASSYGGGATGELFF